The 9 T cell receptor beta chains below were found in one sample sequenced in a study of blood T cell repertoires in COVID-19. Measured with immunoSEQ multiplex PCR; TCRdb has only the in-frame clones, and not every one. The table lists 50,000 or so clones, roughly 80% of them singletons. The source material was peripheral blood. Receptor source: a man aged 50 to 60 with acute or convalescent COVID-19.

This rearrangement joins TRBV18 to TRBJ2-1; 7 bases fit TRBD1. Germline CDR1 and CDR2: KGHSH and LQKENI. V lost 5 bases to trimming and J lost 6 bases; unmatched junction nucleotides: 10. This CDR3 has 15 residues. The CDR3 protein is CASSSQGVNSNEQFF. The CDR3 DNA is TGTGCCAGCTCATCGCAGGGGGTAAACTCCAATGAGCAGTTCTTC.

Here the CDR3 reads CASSSGQGGEAFF. CDR3 DNA sequence: TGTGCCAGCAGCAGCGGACAGGGGGGAGAAGCTTTCTTT. The chain is built from TRBV28 and TRBJ1-1, with 10 bases matching TRBD1. The CDR3 has 13 residues. J was trimmed by 8 bases and V by 6 bases; bases with no gene match: 6. Germline values: CDR1 MDHEN, CDR2 SYDVKM.

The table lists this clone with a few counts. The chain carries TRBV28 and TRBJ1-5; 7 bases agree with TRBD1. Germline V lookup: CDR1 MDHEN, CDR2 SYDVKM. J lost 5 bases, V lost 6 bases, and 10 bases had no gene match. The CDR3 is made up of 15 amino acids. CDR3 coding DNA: TGTGCCAGCAGCCGAACGACAGGGCTCGATCAGCCCCAGCATTTT. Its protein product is CASSRTTGLDQPQHF.

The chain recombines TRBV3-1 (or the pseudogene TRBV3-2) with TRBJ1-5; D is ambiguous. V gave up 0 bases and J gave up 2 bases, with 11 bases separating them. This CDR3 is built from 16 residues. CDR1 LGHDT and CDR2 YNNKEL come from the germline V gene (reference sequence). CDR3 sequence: CASSQEGRRGNQPQHF. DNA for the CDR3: TGTGCCAGCAGCCAAGAGGGCAGGAGGGGCAATCAGCCCCAGCATTTT.

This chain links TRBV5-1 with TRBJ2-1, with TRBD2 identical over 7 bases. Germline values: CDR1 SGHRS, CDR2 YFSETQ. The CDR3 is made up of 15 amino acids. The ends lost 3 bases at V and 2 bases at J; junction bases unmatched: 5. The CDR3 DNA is TGCGCCAGCAGCTGGAGCGGGGAGACCTACAATGAGCAGTTCTTC. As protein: CASSWSGETYNEQFF.

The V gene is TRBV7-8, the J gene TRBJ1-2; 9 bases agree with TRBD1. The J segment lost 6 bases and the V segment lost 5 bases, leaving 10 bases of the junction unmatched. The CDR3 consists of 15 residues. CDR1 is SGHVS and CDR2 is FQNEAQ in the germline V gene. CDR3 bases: TGTGCCAGCAGCCTCGGGACAGGGTCGCATGATGGCTACACCTTC. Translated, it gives CASSLGTGSHDGYTF. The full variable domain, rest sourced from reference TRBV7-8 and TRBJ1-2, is GAGVSQSPRYKVAKRGQDVALRCDPISGHVSLFWYQQALGQGPEFLTYFQNEAQLDKSGLPSDRFFAERPEGSVSTLKIQRTQQEDSAVYLCASSLGTGSHDGYTFGSGTRLTVV.

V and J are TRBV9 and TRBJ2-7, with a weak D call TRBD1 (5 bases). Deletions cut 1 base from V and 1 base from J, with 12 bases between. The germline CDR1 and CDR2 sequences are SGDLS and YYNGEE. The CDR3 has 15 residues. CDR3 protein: CASSVTAGHSYEQYF. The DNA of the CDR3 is TGTGCCAGCAGCGTAACTGCAGGGCATTCCTACGAGCAGTACTTC.

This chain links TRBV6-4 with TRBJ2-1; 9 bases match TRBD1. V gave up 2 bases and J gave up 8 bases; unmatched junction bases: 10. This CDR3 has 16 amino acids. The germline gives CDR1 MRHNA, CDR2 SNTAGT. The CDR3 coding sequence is TGTGCCAGCAGTGACGGGGGAGGGACAGGGATTGATGAGCAGTTCTTC. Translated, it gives CASSDGGGTGIDEQFF.

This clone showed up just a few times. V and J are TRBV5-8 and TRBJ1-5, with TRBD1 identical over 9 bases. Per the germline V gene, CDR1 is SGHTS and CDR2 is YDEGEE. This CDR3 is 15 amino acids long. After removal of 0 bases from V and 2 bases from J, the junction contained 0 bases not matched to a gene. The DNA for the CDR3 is TGTGCCAGCAGCTTGGGGGACAGGGGCAATCAGCCCCAGCATTTT. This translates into CASSLGDRGNQPQHF.